Listed here is a single T cell receptor (beta chain). This clone's antigen is unknown. Within one base of it there is no much larger clone, and no base qualities were kept. The record originates from a study of regulatory T cells in long-lasting Graves disease (dated by TCRdb to the early 2020s). At the level of the whole study: Antithyroid drugs had been taken for less than 3 months by newly diagnosed Graves' disease patients. Patients with persistent Graves' disease were compared with patients with newly diagnosed Graves' disease using TCR sequencing and RNA sequencing of peripheral blood. The study took place in China and was registered as a clinical trial. A total of 35 or so samples underwent TCR sequencing: about 13 from persistent and roughly 20 from newly diagnosed Graves' disease patients.

The time point label corresponds to: newly diagnosed GD, antithyroid drugs for less than 3 months. RNA was extracted from PBMCs in TRIzol for both TCR sequencing and RNA sequencing. Graves' disease was diagnosed according to American Thyroid Association guidelines. Patients were recruited from an endocrinology department in Xi'an, China. Each patient gave roughly 10 milliliters of peripheral blood, collected in an EDTA anticoagulant tube. Ficoll Paque Plus density gradient separation was used to isolate PBMCs, and no further T cell sorting was performed. An Agilent 2100 Bioanalyzer and agarose gel were used to check RNA quality, while a NanoDrop 2000 measured RNA concentration. Libraries were made using multiplex PCR. Sequencing took place on an Illumina HiSeq 4000. TCR beta libraries were built with iRepertoire HTBI primers and Arm-PCR amplification of CDR3 regions. Before sequencing, the PCR products underwent gel purification. The study's processing was this. Gene usage analysis of CDR3 amino acid clonotypes used the approximately 62 TRBV and more than 13 TRBJ segments found across samples. COPE and FqMerger were used to merge filtered high-quality paired reads into contigs. BLAST was used to align contigs to IMGT TRBV, TRBD and TRBJ reference genes, and CDR3 was defined according to IMGT. Any clonotype with a frequency above 0.1% was counted as a highly expanded clone. Shannon entropy served as the measure of repertoire diversity, while the Gini coefficient captured V-J evenness. Public clonotypes were defined as clonotypes shared by more than one individual. Through fastp at Q25 and MiXCR, TCRdb rebuilt clones from the public reads, retaining in-frame beta chains. Entries that share a CDR3 protein sequence are merged under the most common genes and DNA. The V and J calls reflect TCRdb's pipeline rather than the authors' work. For this sample the table gives roughly 420,000 distinct CDR3 sequences, of which approximately 16% were detected only once. The top ten clonotypes cover about a quarter of the sample.

V lost 4 bases and J lost 8 bases; the stretch between them is 12 bases long. The CDR3 runs 13 residues from the cysteine to the phenylalanine. Just the 39-base CDR3 DNA is kept, in frame starting at base 1. Sequences SGHDN (CDR1) and FVKESK (CDR2) are obtained from the germline V gene. Broader findings and caveats from the paper: Compared with newly diagnosed patients, persistent Graves' disease patients had lower TCR Shannon entropy and fewer highly expanded clones, which suggests clonal expansion. The small sample size was acknowledged by the authors as a limitation that may reduce accuracy. Patients with persistent disease shared more public clonotypes (about 2,700) than newly diagnosed patients did (around 980). Persistent disease showed preferential use of TRBV28, TRBJ1-2 and TRBJ2-5, whereas newly diagnosed disease favored TRBV20-1 and TRBJ2-1. Only peripheral blood was studied, because thyroid tissue, the primary lesion, was inaccessible. Only the TCR beta chain was sequenced and analyzed.

These sequences were also reported in another study, on T cells in Graves' hyperthyroidism and ophthalmopathy. As the second publication notes: Stable Graves' hyperthyroidism was defined as the absence of progression to ophthalmopathy over 18 months of follow-up. Hyperthyroidism patients were newly diagnosed, had a disease duration of under 2 months, and were aged 18 to 65 years. Exclusion was applied to patients with uncontrolled infections, other autoimmune diseases, pregnancy or lactation. Diagnoses were established on the basis of clinical symptoms, serum thyroxine and TRAb, thyroid ultrasound, and orbital computed tomography. The first round of RT-PCR for the TCR CDR3 was performed with the HTBI primer set and the Qiagen OneStep RT-PCR kit. Blood samples also contained most of the expanded thyroid clonotypes (frequency above 0.001), which suggests that blood repertoires may reflect thyroid immune responses. Ophthalmopathy was separated from stable hyperthyroidism by a 13 V-J signature model, with around 88% sensitivity and about 81% specificity obtained in cross-validation and 80%/75% obtained in testing. During validation, the model predicted progression to ophthalmopathy a median of approximately six months ahead of onset, with more than 55% sensitivity and less than 85% specificity. TCR V-J signatures able to tell the groups apart were searched for in a discovery cohort of 95 or so patients, of whom roughly 42 had Graves' ophthalmopathy and under 65 had stable Graves' hyperthyroidism. Whether ophthalmopathy could be predicted prospectively was tested in an independent validation cohort made up of about 20 hyperthyroidism patients plus 17 patients who later progressed to ophthalmopathy. The 100 discovery patients were divided at random into training and test sets in a 7:3 ratio. The study also compared thyroid tissue and blood T-cell repertoires from about six Graves' hyperthyroidism patients. After sampling, hyperthyroidism patients received methimazole starting at 30 mg daily, and ophthalmopathy patients received high-dose intravenous methylprednisolone. Libraries were constructed in a second round of multiplex PCR, after which size selection and purification were performed. Paired-end sequencing of the libraries was performed with 100 bp reads on an Illumina HiSeq2000. SOAPnuke was used to process the raw data, removing reads that contained adapters or uncalled bases, had a mean Phred below 15, or lacked an exact match to the constant primer or identifier. COPE v1.2.5 was used to merge high-quality paired reads, and clonotypes were defined as unique nucleotide sequences. MiTCR v1.1 was used to align clonotypes to the IMGT TRBV, TRBD and TRBJ reference segments. Analysis was restricted to V-J combinations with a frequency above 0.0001, which covered 98% to 99.2% of repertoires. The TCS score was defined as F50 (clonal expansion) divided by E x V (chaos), with BLOSUM62-based TCRdist calculated between CDR3 peptides within each V-J. Welch's t-statistics and random forest reduced several hundred V-J features to 13, which were used in a naive Bayes classifier (R e1071). No statistical method was used to fix the sample size in advance, and group allocation was not hidden from the investigators. The paper describes TCR Vbeta CDR3 sequencing of 135 peripheral blood samples, made up of some 42 ophthalmopathy patients, some 80 hyperthyroidism patients and 17 progressor patients.

This sequence uses TRBV14 and TRBJ1-3, with the D gene not clear enough to name. The origin of this receptor is a woman aged 18-29 years with Graves disease. Donor details come from another sample of the same person, matched by shared clones. Here the sequenced sample was peripheral blood mononuclear cells (PBMCs), taken at new diagnosis, from a patient treated with antithyroid drugs. The encoded CDR3 is CASSPPPRDTIYF. The bases are TGTGCCAGCAGCCCACCCCCCCGGGACACCATATATTTT.